These T cell receptor beta chains were read from a single sample in a study of T cell responses to AZD1222 COVID-19 vaccine. The protocol was immunoSEQ multiplex PCR, while the TCRdb copy is restricted to in-frame clones and leaves out a portion. The table lists approximately 140,000 clones, 80% to 90% of them singletons, with around 5% in the top ten. The specimen was peripheral blood, collected on day 0 of AZD1222 vaccination. All receptors come from an adult in good health. Both conserved end residues are part of each CDR3. Each record gives: CDR3 DNA, CDR3 protein, D gene, J gene, clone size, V gene. D genes are given only for firm matches. Clone size is shown for a subset of rows, as once, few, many or a class of expanded clone.

TGTGCCAGCAGTTTAAGCCCCGGACCTTTCACCGGGGAGCTGTTTTTT CASSLSPGPFTGELFF . TRBJ2-2 once TRBV28
TGTGCCAGCAGCAGGGACTTGACTAGCGGGACGCAGTATTTT CASSRDLTSGTQYF TRBD2 TRBJ2-3 . TRBV6-5
TGTGCCAGCAGTTCCCAGGCCCTCCTCCCCTCCTACGAGCAGTACTTC CASSSQALLPSYEQYF . TRBJ2-7 . TRBV6-5
TGTGCCAGCAGCCAAGAATGGCTACGGGGTAGCGGGAGATTCGTCTCCTACAATGAGCAGTTCTTC CASSQEWLRGSGRFVSYNEQFF TRBD2 TRBJ2-1 . TRBV14
TGTGCCAGCAGCCATTCGGGGGGGCGCGTCAATCAGCCCCAGCATTTT CASSHSGGRVNQPQHF . TRBJ1-5 . TRBV3-1/TRBV3-2
TGTGCCTGGAGTGTACAAGGGCAGGGGAGGACTGAAGCTTTCTTT CAWSVQGQGRTEAFF . TRBJ1-1 . TRBV30
TGCGCCAGCGGACTTGGCCCCCGGGATACGCAGTATTTT CASGLGPRDTQYF . TRBJ2-3 . TRBV5-1
TGTGCCAGCAGCGTGAGCGAGACAGGTATGAACACTGAAGCTTTCTTT CASSVSETGMNTEAFF . TRBJ1-1 . TRBV9
TGTGCCAGCAGTTTATCGACGGGACAGGGGGCGATGAACACTGAAGCTTTCTTT CASSLSTGQGAMNTEAFF TRBD1 TRBJ1-1 . TRBV28
TGTGCCAGCAGTTTAGGTCTGAACACTGAAGCTTTCTTT CASSLGLNTEAFF . TRBJ1-1 . TRBV27
TGTGCCACCAGTGACTCCGGCCACCTCACGGACGAGCAGTACTTC CATSDSGHLTDEQYF . TRBJ2-7 . TRBV24-1
TGTGCCAGCAGCCCGCCCGGGGGGGGCTATGGCTACACCTTC CASSPPGGGYGYTF . TRBJ1-2 . TRBV5-5
TGTGCCAGCAGCGCCGGGGCAGGGAATGGCTACACCTTC CASSAGAGNGYTF . TRBJ1-2 . TRBV5-4
TGTGCCAGTAGTAACATTCCTCGGGACATCCGGGGAGGCTACACCTTC CASSNIPRDIRGGYTF . TRBJ1-2 . TRBV19
TGTGCCAGCAGTGTCAGGTCCGGCAGGGGAATCTATGGCTACACCTTC CASSVRSGRGIYGYTF . TRBJ1-2 few TRBV2
TGCAGTGCAGAGTACAATGAGCAGTTCTTC CSAEYNEQFF . TRBJ2-1 . TRBV20-1
TGTGCCAGTAGTATAACAGGTCAGGCGGTACCCTGGAGAAATCCAAGCTCCTACGAGCAGTACTTC CASSITGQAVPWRNPSSYEQYF . TRBJ2-7 . TRBV19
TGTGCCAGTAGTCCAGTAGCGGGAGGGCCTAGCGGGGAGCTGTTTTTT CASSPVAGGPSGELFF TRBD2 TRBJ2-2 . TRBV19
TGTGCCAGCAGTTCCGCCAGGGAAACCAAAAACATTCAGTACTTC CASSSARETKNIQYF . TRBJ2-4 . TRBV28
TGTGCCAGCAGCTTGGACACGTATTCACCCCTCCACTTT CASSLDTYSPLHF . TRBJ1-6 once TRBV7-2
TGTGCCAGCGGGACCTCCTACAATGAGCAGTTCTTC CASGTSYNEQFF . TRBJ2-1 . TRBV5-4
TGCGCCAGCAGCCCCCGCCGTCTAGCGGGTGGCTCCTACAATGAGCAGTTCTTC CASSPRRLAGGSYNEQFF TRBD2 TRBJ2-1 . TRBV5-1